These T cell receptor beta chains were read from a single sample in a study of T cells in Graves' hyperthyroidism and ophthalmopathy. From the multiplex PCR reads, TCRdb called clonotypes with MiXCR, one entry per CDR3 protein. The sample records about 420,000 distinct CDR3 sequences, around a sixth being singletons. Sequenced material: blood. The receptor source for this set is a woman aged 18-29 years with Graves' hyperthyroidism. CDR3s include the opening cysteine and the closing phenylalanine or tryptophan. Fields, in order: clone size, D gene, CDR3 length, J gene, V gene, CDR3 DNA, CDR3 protein. D genes are given only for firm matches. Only part of the rows carry a size: once, few, many, or a class if the clone is expanded.

size: NA
D: NA
length: 13
J: TRBJ1-2
V: TRBV12-3/TRBV12-4
DNA: TGTGCCAGCAGTTTCAATTCGGGACATGGCTACACCTTC
CDR3: CASSFNSGHGYTF

size: many
D: TRBD2
length: 15
J: TRBJ2-7
V: TRBV20-1
DNA: TGCAGTGCTAGAGATCCCACTAGCGGTGACTACGAGCAGTACTTC
CDR3: CSARDPTSGDYEQYF

size: NA
D: TRBD1
length: 14
J: TRBJ2-7
V: TRBV27
DNA: TGTGCCAGCCCCACGACAGGGTCAGGCTACGAGCAGTACTTC
CDR3: CASPTTGSGYEQYF

size: many
D: NA
length: 16
J: TRBJ1-1
V: TRBV19
DNA: TGTGCCAGTAGTCGCTCGCGAGGGAACCCGAACACTGAAGCTTTCTTT
CDR3: CASSRSRGNPNTEAFF

size: many
D: NA
length: 15
J: TRBJ2-5
V: TRBV20-1
DNA: TGCAGTGCTAGAGATCCGCAGGGACTTGGAGAGACCCAGTACTTC
CDR3: CSARDPQGLGETQYF

size: many
D: TRBD2
length: 17
J: TRBJ2-3
V: TRBV5-1
DNA: TGCGCCAGCAGCCCGACGGAGCTGCGGGAGGCCGGAGATACGCAGTATTTT
CDR3: CASSPTELREAGDTQYF

size: many
D: TRBD1
length: 13
J: TRBJ1-2
V: TRBV6-2/TRBV6-3
DNA: TGTGCCAGCAGTTACCGGGACAGCTATGGCTACACCTTC
CDR3: CASSYRDSYGYTF

size: few
D: TRBD1
length: 12
J: TRBJ1-4
V: TRBV19
DNA: TGTGCCAGTCGGACAGGGTATGAAAAACTGTTTTTT
CDR3: CASRTGYEKLFF

size: many
D: TRBD2
length: 17
J: TRBJ2-1
V: TRBV12-5
DNA: TGTGCTAGTGGTTTGCCTGAGACAAGCGGGAGCTACAATGAGCAGTTCTTC
CDR3: CASGLPETSGSYNEQFF

size: NA
D: TRBD2
length: 16
J: TRBJ2-5
V: TRBV4-2
DNA: TGTGCCAGCAGCCTGACGTTAGCGGGGGGAGGAGAGACCCAGTACTTC
CDR3: CASSLTLAGGGETQYF